These T cell receptor beta chains were read from a single sample in a study of quantifying T cell responses using KT2 cells. TCRdb reprocessed the UMI-ligation and nested PCR reads via MiXCR and lists one record per CDR3 protein. The sample lists around 50,000 distinct CDR3 sequences; around a tenth were seen once. The material sequenced was PBMCs spiked with cells of the T cell clone KT2. These receptors all stem from a human donor. CDR3s include the opening cysteine and the closing phenylalanine or tryptophan. Fields, in order: V gene, CDR3 length, J gene, D gene, clone size, CDR3 protein, CDR3 DNA. D genes are given only for firm matches. Clone size, where shown, is once, few, many, or a class for clones that have expanded.

TRBV2	15	TRBJ2-3	TRBD2	-	CASSVSGGPTDTQYF	TGTGCCAGCAGTGTGTCGGGAGGACCCACAGATACGCAGTATTTT
TRBV12-3/TRBV12-4	13	TRBJ2-5	-	-	CATHRGGQETQYF	TGTGCCACACACAGGGGAGGCCAAGAGACCCAGTACTTC
TRBV20-1	16	TRBJ1-6	-	many	CSARDGGSSYNSPLHF	TGCAGTGCTAGAGATGGGGGGAGCTCCTATAATTCACCCCTCCACTTT
TRBV10-2	15	TRBJ1-1	TRBD1	many	CASSEPADRAAEAFF	TGCGCCAGCAGTGAGCCAGCCGACAGGGCAGCTGAAGCTTTCTTT
TRBV5-1	15	TRBJ1-2	-	few	CASSLDARVIDGYTF	TGCGCCAGCAGCTTGGATGCCAGGGTAATAGATGGCTACACCTTC
TRBV27	13	TRBJ1-1	TRBD1	few	CASSWTGLPEAFF	TGTGCCAGCAGTTGGACAGGGTTGCCTGAAGCTTTCTTT
TRBV6-6	14	TRBJ1-6	TRBD1	few	CASSADRVGSPLHF	TGTGCCAGCAGTGCGGACAGGGTCGGATCACCCCTCCACTTT
TRBV2	11	TRBJ1-1	-	-	CASSEWDKGFF	TGTGCCAGCAGTGAATGGGATAAAGGTTTCTTT
TRBV4-1	16	TRBJ2-5	-	-	CASSQGPTGSQETQYF	TGCGCCAGCAGCCAAGGACCCACGGGCAGCCAAGAGACCCAGTACTTC
TRBV2	16	TRBJ2-4	TRBD2	few	CASSQGSLAGGYIQYF	TGTGCCAGCAGCCAGGGGTCCCTAGCGGGAGGCTACATTCAGTACTTC
TRBV20-1	12	TRBJ2-7	-	few	CSARIQRYEQYF	TGCAGTGCTAGAATCCAACGATACGAGCAGTACTTC
TRBV28	18	TRBJ2-6	-	-	CASSFLGLASSGANVLTF	TGTGCCAGCAGTTTTTTGGGACTCGCCTCCTCTGGGGCCAACGTCCTGACTTTC
TRBV5-1	14	TRBJ2-7	TRBD2	few	CASSHRTSSNEQYF	TGCGCCAGCAGCCACCGGACTAGTTCGAACGAGCAGTACTTC
TRBV6-1	12	TRBJ1-2	-	-	CASNRQPDGYNF	TGTGCCAGCAATAGACAGCCTGATGGCTACAACTTC
TRBV10-2	15	TRBJ2-5	-	many	CASREGAGMQETQYF	TGCGCCAGCAGAGAAGGGGCCGGAATGCAAGAGACCCAGTACTTC
TRBV2	13	TRBJ2-5	-	-	CASRWTVQETQYF	TGTGCCAGCAGGTGGACCGTCCAAGAGACCCAGTACTTC
TRBV5-1	15	TRBJ1-2	-	-	CASSLDGSPLYGYTF	TGCGCCAGCAGCTTGGATGGCAGTCCCCTCTATGGCTACACCTTC
TRBV30	13	TRBJ1-5	-	-	CAWSGTGNQPQHF	TGTGCCTGGAGTGGAACGGGCAATCAGCCCCAGCATTTT
TRBV30	11	TRBJ2-7	-	few	CAWSGLREQYF	TGTGCCTGGAGCGGCCTTAGAGAGCAGTACTTC
TRBV5-6	15	TRBJ2-5	-	many	CASSNPGPALETQYF	TGTGCCAGCAGCAACCCGGGACCCGCTCTTGAGACCCAGTACTTC
TRBV27	15	TRBJ2-1	TRBD2	many	CASSWDRTSGREQFF	TGTGCCAGCAGTTGGGATAGGACTAGCGGGCGGGAGCAGTTCTTC
TRBV7-3	17	TRBJ2-3	TRBD2	many	CASSQRGAGPMADTQYF	TGTGCCAGCAGTCAAAGAGGAGCGGGACCGATGGCAGATACGCAGTATTTT
TRBV5-1	15	TRBJ2-7	TRBD1	-	CASSPRQGATYEQYF	TGCGCCAGCAGCCCGCGACAGGGGGCCACCTACGAGCAGTACTTC
TRBV30	14	TRBJ2-7	-	-	CAWSRVLSSYEQYF	TGTGCCTGGAGTCGGGTCCTGAGCTCCTACGAGCAGTACTTC
TRBV28	14	TRBJ2-1	-	-	CAYFRWSSYNEQFF	TGTGCCTATTTCCGGTGGAGCTCCTACAATGAGCAGTTCTTC
TRBV12-3/TRBV12-4	15	TRBJ2-1	TRBD2	few	CASSSLGGREGLKVF	TGTGCCAGCAGTTCCCTTGGGGGGCGGGAGGGCCTTAAGGTCTTC
TRBV5-1	16	TRBJ2-5	TRBD2	-	CASSWGGTRVQETQYF	TGCGCCAGCAGCTGGGGAGGGACTAGGGTACAAGAGACCCAGTACTTC
TRBV12-5	15	TRBJ2-5	-	-	CASAIETDKIVTQYF	TGTGCTAGTGCCATCGAGACTGATAAGATTGTGACCCAGTACTTC
TRBV6-6	14	TRBJ2-3	TRBD1	few	CASCPGQGIDTQYF	TGTGCCAGCTGCCCGGGACAGGGGATAGATACGCAGTATTTT
TRBV5-1	16	TRBJ2-1	-	medium-sized	CASSLNSGSSYNEQFF	TGCGCCAGCAGCTTGAATAGCGGAAGCTCCTACAATGAGCAGTTCTTC
TRBV3-1	17	TRBJ1-6	-	-	CASSPHFGQSYNSPLHF	TGTGCCAGCAGCCCTCATTTCGGACAGAGCTATAATTCACCCCTCCACTTT
TRBV12-3/TRBV12-4	14	TRBJ2-3	TRBD2	-	CASSFSGPTDTQYF	TGTGCCAGCAGTTTTAGCGGGCCCACAGATACGCAGTATTTT
TRBV27	14	TRBJ1-1	-	few	CASSLGQGIGEAFF	TGTGCCAGCAGTTTAGGGCAGGGGATAGGTGAAGCTTTCTTT
TRBV20-1	15	TRBJ1-1	-	few	CSGEGHREIDTEAFF	TGCAGTGGCGAAGGTCACAGGGAAATTGACACTGAAGCTTTCTTT
TRBV2	13	TRBJ1-2	TRBD1	few	CAIPRGDSYGYTF	TGTGCCATCCCGAGGGGGGACAGCTATGGCTACACCTTC
TRBV13	15	TRBJ2-7	TRBD2	many	CASSFNLAGGHEQYF	TGTGCCAGCAGCTTCAATCTAGCGGGGGGGCACGAGCAGTACTTC
TRBV6-5	14	TRBJ2-5	-	many	CASSYSSGGQTQYF	TGTGCCAGCAGTTACTCCTCGGGCGGTCAGACCCAGTACTTC
TRBV7-6	17	TRBJ2-2	TRBD2	-	CASSSLTSGIDTGELFF	TGTGCCAGCAGCTCCTTGACTAGCGGGATCGATACCGGGGAGCTGTTTTTT